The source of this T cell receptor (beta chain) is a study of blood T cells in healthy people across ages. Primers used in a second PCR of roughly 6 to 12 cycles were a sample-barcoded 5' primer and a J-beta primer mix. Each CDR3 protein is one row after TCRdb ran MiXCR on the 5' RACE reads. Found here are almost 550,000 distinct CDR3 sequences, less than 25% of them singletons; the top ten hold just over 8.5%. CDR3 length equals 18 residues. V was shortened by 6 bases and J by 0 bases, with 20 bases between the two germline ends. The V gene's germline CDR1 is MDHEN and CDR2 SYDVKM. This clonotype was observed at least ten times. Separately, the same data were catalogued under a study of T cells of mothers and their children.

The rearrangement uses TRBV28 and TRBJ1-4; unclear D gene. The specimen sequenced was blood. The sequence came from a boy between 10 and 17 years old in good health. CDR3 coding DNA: TGTGCCAGCAGCCTATGGAGGGATCAGGACGCAACTAATGAAAAACTGTTTTTT. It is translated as CASSLWRDQDATNEKLFF. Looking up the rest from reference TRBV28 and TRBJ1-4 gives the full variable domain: DVKVTQSSRYLVKRTGEKVFLECVQDMDHENMFWYRQDPGLGLRLIYFSYDVKMKEKGDIPEGYSVSREKKERFSLILESASTNQTSMYLCASSLWRDQDATNEKLFFGSGTQLSVL.